These 22 T cell receptor beta chains share one sample of origin, sequenced in a study of CD8+CD57+ T cells in acquired aplastic anemia (dated by TCRdb to between 2018 and 2020). Reads for this sample came from an Illumina HiSeq 2000. Profiling of TCR beta VDJ combinations and CDR3 sequences used genomic DNA as the template. TCRdb cleaned the public reads at Q25 with fastp, built clones with MiXCR and kept in-frame beta chains. Rows with a matching CDR3 protein are joined into one entry that keeps the most common DNA and genes. The sample table contains about 190,000 distinct CDR3 sequences; only one count was recorded for roughly half of them. In total, the top ten clones hold around 9.7% of the sample. Patients chosen for sequencing had shown expansion of CD8+CD57+ cells by flow cytometry. The specimen was sorted CD4+, CD8+, or CD8+CD57+ T cells (not recorded which) from PBMCs. The receptors originated from a human donor with aplastic anemia.

V is TRBV2 and J is TRBJ2-3, with 10 positions matching TRBD2. Germline assignment: CDR1 SNHLY and CDR2 FYNNEI. The J segment lost 1 base and the V segment lost 4 bases, leaving 2 bases of the junction unmatched. The length of the CDR3 is 15 residues. CDR3 in DNA: TGTGCCAGCAGTGGGCTAGCGGGAGGCACAGATACGCAGTATTTT. Its translation: CASSGLAGGTDTQYF.

This clonotype has a handful of counts. V and J are TRBV27 and TRBJ1-4, with D possibly TRBD1 on 6 matching bases. Germline-derived CDR1 and CDR2 are MNHEY and SMNVEV (reference sequence). The CDR3 loop spans 16 amino acids. V was shortened by 3 bases and J by 6 bases, with 17 bases between the two germline ends. For the CDR3, the DNA is TGTGCCAGCAGTTTCCCCCCTTGGGGGGCGCATGAAAAACTGTTTTTT. As protein: CASSFPPWGAHEKLFF. The full variable domain, in which reference TRBV27 and TRBJ1-4 provide the parts outside the CDR3, is EAQVTQNPRYLITVTGKKLTVTCSQNMNHEYMSWYRQDPGLGLRQIYYSMNVEVTDKGDVPEGYKVSRKEKRNFPLILESPSPNQTSLYFCASSFPPWGAHEKLFFGSGTQLSVL.

This clonotype appeared many times. This chain links TRBV7-2 with TRBJ1-3; possible D gene TRBD1, 6 bases. V was cut by 1 base and J by 5 bases, with 12 bases left in between. Germline V gene sequence: CDR1 SGHTA, CDR2 FQGNSA. This CDR3 has 15 amino acids. CDR3 sequence: CASSLDGGLRNTIYF. The CDR3 coding sequence is TGTGCCAGCAGCTTAGACGGGGGCTTGCGAAACACCATATATTTT.

As concerns this clonotype: The junction and the germline gene differ at one end; a read error may be behind it. The chain couples TRBV7-7 to TRBJ2-1; unclear D gene. The CDR3 runs to 14 residues. The germline V gene encodes CDR1 SSHAT and CDR2 FNYEAQ (reference sequence). The CDR3 DNA reads TGTGCTAGCAGCTCCGACACGTTGCCCAATGAGCAGTTCTTC. Translation: CASSSDTLPNEQFF. The entire variable domain, with the rest obtained from reference TRBV7-7 and TRBJ2-1, is as follows: GAGVSQSPRYKVTKRGQDVTLRCDPISSHATLYWYQQALGQGPEFLTYFNYEAQPDKSGLPSDRFSAERPEGSISTLTIQRTEQRDSAMYRCASSSDTLPNEQFFGPGTRLTVL.

The CDR3 region has the DNA TGTGCCACCAGTGATTCAACCCACCCCTCCCCCGAGCAGTTCTTC. Protein sequence: CATSDSTHPSPEQFF. This chain links TRBV24-1 with TRBJ2-1; the D is unclear. The CDR3 contains 15 residues. Germline CDR1 KGHDR, CDR2 SFDVKD. Between the trimmed V and J ends, which lost 2 bases and 10 bases, there was a span of 17 bases.

This clonotype has at least ten counts. This chain connects TRBV7-9 to TRBJ1-4; possible D gene TRBD1, 5 bases. Germline V lookup: CDR1 SEHNR, CDR2 FQNEAQ (reference sequence). V lost 5 bases to trimming and J lost 7 bases, with 14 bases between them. The CDR3 runs 14 residues. The CDR3 region has the DNA TGTGCCAGCAGCCGGGGGAGGGTATCTGAAAAACTGTTTTTT. This encodes CASSRGRVSEKLFF.

V and J are TRBV15 and TRBJ2-7; the D gene could be TRBD1 or TRBD2 (7 bases each). Germline V gene data show CDR1 as LNHNV and CDR2 as YYDKDF (reference sequence). The CDR3 sequence is 14 residues long. The V end was cut by 2 bases, the J end by 7 bases, with 15 bases between. The CDR3 DNA is TGTGCCACCAGCAGACCTGACAGGGAGGGAGAGCAGTACTTC. This gives the protein CATSRPDREGEQYF.

The rearrangement joins TRBV7-2 to TRBJ1-1; no firm D call. The V gene's germline CDR1 is SGHTA and CDR2 FQGNSA. Trimming pared 1 base from V and 5 bases from J, leaving 8 bases between. This CDR3 spans 13 amino acids. The CDR3 is CASSLEGWTEAFF. CDR3 in DNA: TGTGCCAGCAGCTTAGAAGGGTGGACTGAAGCTTTCTTT. Together with reference TRBV7-2 and TRBJ1-1, the CDR3 gives the full variable domain: GAGVSQSPSNKVTEKGKDVELRCDPISGHTALYWYRQSLGQGLEFLIYFQGNSAPDKSGLPSDRFSAERTGGSVSTLTIQRTQQEDSAVYLCASSLEGWTEAFFGQGTRLTVV.

This chain uses TRBV7-9 with TRBJ2-2, with TRBD2 identical over 7 bases. The CDR3 has 13 amino acids. The V gene's germline CDR1 is SEHNR and CDR2 FQNEAQ (reference sequence). V was clipped by 3 bases and J by 7 bases; unmatched bases: 2. This CDR3 is CASSFGLDGELFF. CDR3 coding DNA: TGTGCCAGCAGCTTCGGACTAGACGGGGAGCTGTTTTTT. The full variable domain, rest sourced from reference TRBV7-9 and TRBJ2-2, is DTGVSQNPRHKITKRGQNVTFRCDPISEHNRLYWYRQTLGQGPEFLTYFQNEAQLEKSRLLSDRFSAERPKGSFSTLEIQRTEQGDSAMYLCASSFGLDGELFFGEGSRLTVL.

The chain joins TRBV5-6 to TRBJ1-1; the D is unclear. The CDR3 spans 11 residues. Germline loops: CDR1 SGHDT, CDR2 YYEEEE. The ends were cut back, 9 bases at V and 4 bases at J, with 10 bases in the middle. CDR3 sequence (DNA): TGTGCCACCCACCGGGGCACTGAAGCTTTCTTT. It is translated as CATHRGTEAFF.

In this sample, this clonotype turned up many times. The chain carries TRBV5-1 and TRBJ2-7; no firm D call. CDR1 and CDR2 from the germline V gene are SGHRS and YFSETQ. The CDR3 contains 12 residues. The V gene lost 4 bases and the J gene lost 2 bases, with 7 bases spanning the gap. The CDR3 loop reads CASSPVPYEQYF. The CDR3 nucleotides are TGCGCCAGCAGCCCCGTACCCTACGAGCAGTACTTC.

As concerns this clonotype: In this CDR3 the conserved last residue, phenylalanine or tryptophan, is missing, so a read error is likely. This chain connects TRBV7-9 to TRBJ2-5; D possibly corresponds to TRBD2 (6 bases). V lost 7 bases, J lost 4 bases, and 16 bases lay in between. CDR1 is SEHNR, CDR2 FQNEAQ, per germline (reference sequence). CDR3 length: 14 amino acids. CDR3 region: CASILLGGIETQYL. CDR3 nucleotides: TGTGCCAGCATTTTGCTTGGAGGGATAGAGACCCAGTACCTC.

For the CDR3, the DNA is TGTGCCAGTAGTATCCAGGGACCTTTGCATGGCTACACCTTC. It translates to CASSIQGPLHGYTF. The V call is TRBV19, the J call TRBJ1-2, with D possibly TRBD1 on 5 matching bases. This CDR3 has 14 amino acids. The V end lost 3 bases, the J end lost 6 bases, and 14 bases lay between the germline ends. Per the germline V gene, CDR1 is LNHDA and CDR2 is SQIVND (reference sequence). The full variable domain, its missing parts supplied by reference TRBV19 and TRBJ1-2, is DGGITQSPKYLFRKEGQNVTLSCEQNLNHDAMYWYRQDPGQGLRLIYYSQIVNDFQKGDIAEGYSVSREKKESFPLTVTSAQKNPTAFYLCASSIQGPLHGYTFGSGTRLTVV.

The genes are TRBV6-2 or TRBV6-3 and TRBJ1-5; no firm D call. CDR1 is MNHEY, CDR2 SVGEGT, per germline. This CDR3 is built from 12 residues. V was shortened by 2 bases and J by 5 bases, with 4 bases between the two germline ends. The CDR3 DNA reads as TGTGCCAGCAGTTACCTCGATCAGCCCCAGCATTTT. This encodes CASSYLDQPQHF.

In its sample, this clonotype was seen many times. The chain joins TRBV10-3 to TRBJ2-1; 7 bases match TRBD2. Germline assignment: CDR1 ENHRY and CDR2 SYGVKD. V lost 6 bases, J lost 4 bases, and 9 bases stayed unmatched. This CDR3 is built from 15 residues. CDR3 sequence (DNA): TGTGCCATCAGCCCGCCCGGGACTACTTACAATGAGCAGTTCTTC. This sequence encodes CAISPPGTTYNEQFF.

The J gene is TRBJ2-3, the V gene TRBV13, with no clear D. In germline, CDR1 is PRHDT, CDR2 FYEKMQ (reference sequence). Trimming shortened V by 2 bases and J by 2 bases, and 11 bases separated the two germline ends. This CDR3 is 15 amino acids long. CDR3 nucleotides: TGTGCCAGCAGCTTAACCGGCAGCTACACAGATACGCAGTATTTT. Its translation is CASSLTGSYTDTQYF.

The chain recombines TRBV19 with TRBJ1-1, with D possibly matching TRBD1 (5 bases). Deletions cut 6 bases from V and 11 bases from J, with 19 bases between. The length of the CDR3 is 13 residues. Germline CDR1 LNHDA, CDR2 SQIVND (reference sequence). In DNA, the CDR3 is TGTGCCAGTAGGAAGGACACGAACACTGTGGCTTTCTTT. Amino acids: CASRKDTNTVAFF.

This chain joins TRBV25-1 and TRBJ2-3; 10 bases are a match to TRBD1. V was pared by 5 bases and J by 2 bases, with 10 bases of the junction left unmatched. CDR1 and CDR2 (germline): MGHDK, SYGVNS. The CDR3 is 17 amino acids. This CDR3 reads CASSLTPGQGFTDTQYF. CDR3 coding DNA: TGTGCCAGCAGTTTAACTCCGGGACAGGGGTTCACAGATACGCAGTATTTT. Full variable domain (rest looked up from reference TRBV25-1 and TRBJ2-3): EADIYQTPRYLVIGTGKKITLECSQTMGHDKMYWYQQDPGMELHLIHYSYGVNSTEKGDLSSESTVSRIRTEHFPLTLESARPSHTSQYLCASSLTPGQGFTDTQYFGPGTRLTVL.

This clonotype showed up many times. The gene calls are TRBV20-1 and TRBJ1-2; the match to TRBD1 covers 7 bases. Looked up from germline, CDR1 is DFQATT and CDR2 is SNEGSKA (reference sequence). The CDR3 runs to 14 residues. The trim removed 3 bases at V and 5 bases at J, leaving 9 bases unmatched. CDR3 sequence (DNA): TGCAGTGCTAGGGTGGCGGGACAGTCTTATGGCTACACCTTC. As protein: CSARVAGQSYGYTF.

The chain is built from TRBV12-3 or TRBV12-4 and TRBJ1-1, with D possibly being TRBD1 (6 bases). The ends were cut back, 4 bases at V and 4 bases at J, with 19 bases in the middle. The CDR3 runs to 16 residues. This CDR3 reads CASSYGRGLMTTEAFF. In DNA form, the CDR3 reads TGTGCCAGCAGTTACGGTCGGGGGCTAATGACCACTGAAGCTTTCTTT.

In this sample, this clonotype turned up a few times. The chain links TRBV7-9 to TRBJ1-6, with TRBD1 matching 8 bases. Germline V gene sequence: CDR1 SEHNR, CDR2 FQNEAQ (reference sequence). With 8 bases clipped from V and 7 bases from J, the junction kept 4 bases outside the gene matches. The CDR3 is 13 residues long. CDR3 coding DNA: TGTGCCAGCGTCGGACAGGGAAATTCACCCCTCCACTTT. Translation: CASVGQGNSPLHF.

In this sample, this clonotype turned up many times. This chain joins TRBV2 and TRBJ1-5; 10 nucleotides match TRBD1. This CDR3 has 15 residues. The V gene's germline CDR1 is SNHLY and CDR2 FYNNEI. V lost 4 bases and J lost 6; bases outside the gene matches: 6. The chain's CDR3 is CASSVRTGGSQPQHF. The CDR3 DNA sequence: TGTGCCAGCAGTGTTAGGACAGGGGGAAGTCAGCCCCAGCATTTT.